The T cell receptor beta chain under discussion was sequenced for a study of CD8+ T cells in alopecia areata. PBMCs served as the source from which CD4+ and CD8+ T cells were sorted. In each case, RNA was isolated and then reverse transcribed into cDNA as the sequencing template. Profiled with immunoSEQ multiplex PCR; TCRdb holds only in-frame clones, not every one. The sample has 95,000 to 120,000 clones; approximately 59% are singletons. Study results and caveats: For lesional scalp, especially alopecia totalis/universalis, clonality was higher than in normal scalp. In scalp samples, resident alphabeta T cells of normal skin are also sequenced.

With respect to this clone: Its antigen is unknown.

This CDR3 comprises 11 residues. Trimming stripped 5 bases from V and 5 bases from J, with 9 bases between. Germline V gives CDR1 SQVTM, CDR2 ANQGSEA. This sequence was found in a human donor in good health. Sequenced input: CD8+ T cells sorted from blood. V and J are TRBV29-1 and TRBJ1-1; no clear D gene. CDR3 nucleotide sequence: TGCAGCGTTCTGCGAGGGACTGAAGCTTTCTTT. Its protein is CSVLRGTEAFF.